A selection of T cell receptor beta chains follows, all from one sample in a study of Graves' ophthalmopathy and Graves' hyperthyroidism. In TCRdb, the multiplex PCR reads were re-called with MiXCR into one record per CDR3 protein. The data contain approximately 410,000 distinct CDR3 sequences, 15% of them seen just once; the ten biggest clones take up approximately 7%. Sequencing was carried out using peripheral blood. Receptor source: a woman aged 18-29 years with stable Graves' hyperthyroidism. Both conserved end residues are trimmed from each CDR3. Each record gives: V gene, clone size, J gene, CDR3 protein. Part of the rows lack a size; the others show once, few, many or a class for expanded clones.

v_call: TRBV2
clone_size: NA
j_call: TRBJ2-2
cdr3_aa: ASSEAGTGGYTGELF

v_call: TRBV6-1
clone_size: few
j_call: TRBJ1-2
cdr3_aa: ASSPAGTGAYGYT

v_call: TRBV18
clone_size: NA
j_call: TRBJ1-1
cdr3_aa: ASSTPGRHEAF

v_call: TRBV11-3
clone_size: many
j_call: TRBJ2-5
cdr3_aa: ASSLDLPLAGEETQY

v_call: TRBV12-3/TRBV12-4
clone_size: many
j_call: TRBJ1-2
cdr3_aa: ASSPRQGSYGYT

v_call: TRBV5-1
clone_size: many
j_call: TRBJ1-1
cdr3_aa: ASSRTGGKDTEAF

v_call: TRBV6-1
clone_size: NA
j_call: TRBJ2-5
cdr3_aa: ASTPWGRGETQY

v_call: TRBV27
clone_size: NA
j_call: TRBJ1-1
cdr3_aa: ASSYLWVDTEAF

v_call: TRBV6-5
clone_size: many
j_call: TRBJ1-6
cdr3_aa: ASSYGQSSYNSPLH

v_call: TRBV6-1
clone_size: many
j_call: TRBJ1-6
cdr3_aa: ASRDRSSYNSPLH

v_call: TRBV6-1
clone_size: many
j_call: TRBJ1-2
cdr3_aa: ASSDAGGAFYGYT

v_call: TRBV15
clone_size: many
j_call: TRBJ1-5
cdr3_aa: ATSDFPSGGQPQH

v_call: TRBV11-2
clone_size: NA
j_call: TRBJ2-5
cdr3_aa: ASTPMGGRETQY

v_call: TRBV28
clone_size: many
j_call: TRBJ1-1
cdr3_aa: ASSFIRMNTEAF

v_call: TRBV10-3
clone_size: many
j_call: TRBJ1-3
cdr3_aa: AITGTGKGNTIY

v_call: TRBV10-3
clone_size: many
j_call: TRBJ2-7
cdr3_aa: AISESLAGAAYEQY

v_call: TRBV20-1
clone_size: many
j_call: TRBJ2-7
cdr3_aa: SAISKRRSSYEQY

v_call: TRBV10-3
clone_size: few
j_call: TRBJ2-7
cdr3_aa: AIIGTGASYEQY

v_call: TRBV20-1
clone_size: many
j_call: TRBJ1-5
cdr3_aa: SAVDGGQPQH

v_call: TRBV19
clone_size: many
j_call: TRBJ1-5
cdr3_aa: ASGGNQPQH

v_call: TRBV29-1
clone_size: many
j_call: TRBJ2-7
cdr3_aa: SVVWGYEQY

v_call: TRBV7-3
clone_size: many
j_call: TRBJ2-2
cdr3_aa: ASSAYRVPGELF

v_call: TRBV7-2
clone_size: many
j_call: TRBJ1-1
cdr3_aa: ASSLATETEAF

v_call: TRBV11-2
clone_size: many
j_call: TRBJ2-4
cdr3_aa: ASSSRQKNIQY

v_call: TRBV29-1
clone_size: many
j_call: TRBJ1-2
cdr3_aa: SVVVETGYGYT

v_call: TRBV2
clone_size: many
j_call: TRBJ1-1
cdr3_aa: ASSEYRGDTEAF

v_call: TRBV19
clone_size: many
j_call: TRBJ2-4
cdr3_aa: ASSTRKGTLNGYIQY

v_call: TRBV6-2/TRBV6-3
clone_size: few
j_call: TRBJ2-4
cdr3_aa: ASRGADWDIQY

v_call: TRBV29-1
clone_size: many
j_call: TRBJ1-1
cdr3_aa: SERQFMRTEAF

v_call: TRBV7-2
clone_size: many
j_call: TRBJ2-7
cdr3_aa: ASSSYRDSYEQY

v_call: TRBV19
clone_size: many
j_call: TRBJ1-1
cdr3_aa: ASSIGRREVNTEAF

v_call: TRBV5-1
clone_size: many
j_call: TRBJ2-2
cdr3_aa: ASSVRQGSSTGELF

v_call: TRBV6-1
clone_size: many
j_call: TRBJ2-5
cdr3_aa: ASSERGRGETQY

v_call: TRBV19
clone_size: many
j_call: TRBJ1-1
cdr3_aa: ASSWQYTEAF

v_call: TRBV10-3
clone_size: NA
j_call: TRBJ1-2
cdr3_aa: AISEARQGAHGYT

v_call: TRBV5-1
clone_size: many
j_call: TRBJ2-7
cdr3_aa: ASSRTDSSYEQY

v_call: TRBV6-1
clone_size: many
j_call: TRBJ1-1
cdr3_aa: ASSEIAMPNTEAF

v_call: TRBV6-5
clone_size: many
j_call: TRBJ2-5
cdr3_aa: ASSYSEVGETQY

v_call: TRBV11-2
clone_size: NA
j_call: TRBJ1-1
cdr3_aa: ASSLEAGGANTEAF

v_call: TRBV2
clone_size: many
j_call: TRBJ1-1
cdr3_aa: ASSPGQGRGRTEAF